This TCR beta chain was found in a study of OX40 agonist ivuxolimab in advanced cancers. Study context: The study gave patients intravenous ivuxolimab at 0.01 to 10 mg/kg every 2 weeks. Checkpoint inhibitors had been given previously to 35% to 50% of patients.

The CDR3 contains 12 residues. Germline CDR1 GTSNPN, CDR2 SVGIG (reference sequence). The method was immunoSEQ multiplex PCR; TCRdb's version includes in-frame clones alone and lacks a portion of them. The top ten clones hold 2.8% of a sample with about 78,000 clones, roughly 93% of them seen once. Broader study findings: Both CD4+ and CD8+ T cell populations in blood had undergone clonal expansion by week 6 at 0.1 to 3.0 mg/kg. Mean expanded clone counts were higher in CD8+ than CD4+ T cells.

Note on this clone: Its antigen remains unknown.

The TCR was taken from an adult with an advanced solid tumor such as melanoma, head and neck, liver or kidney cancer. Sequences were derived from CD4+ or CD8+ T cells sorted from blood, sampled in a trial of the OX40 agonist ivuxolimab. The chain couples TRBV30 to TRBJ1-4; 8 bases map to TRBD1. CDR3 amino acids: CGLDRGSEKLFF. CDR3 DNA sequence: TGTGGTCTCGACAGGGGAAGTGAAAAACTGTTTTTT.